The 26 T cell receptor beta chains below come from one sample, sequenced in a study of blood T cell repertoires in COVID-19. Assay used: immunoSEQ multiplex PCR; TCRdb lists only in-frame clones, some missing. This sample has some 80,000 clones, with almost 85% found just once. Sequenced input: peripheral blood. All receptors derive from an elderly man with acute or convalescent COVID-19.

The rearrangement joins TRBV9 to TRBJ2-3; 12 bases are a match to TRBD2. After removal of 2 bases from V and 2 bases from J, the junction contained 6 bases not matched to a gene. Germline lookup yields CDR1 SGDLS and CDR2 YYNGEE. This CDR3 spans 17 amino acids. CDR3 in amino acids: CASSVSGLAGTTDTQYF. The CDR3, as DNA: TGTGCCAGCAGCGTTTCAGGACTAGCGGGGACCACAGATACGCAGTATTTT.

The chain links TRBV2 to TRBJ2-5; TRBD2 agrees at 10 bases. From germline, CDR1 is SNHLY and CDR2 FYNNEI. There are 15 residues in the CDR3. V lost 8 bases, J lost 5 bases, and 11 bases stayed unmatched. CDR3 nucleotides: TGTGCCAGCTCCCTTACAGCGGGGGGGCGGGAGACCCAGTACTTC. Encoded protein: CASSLTAGGRETQYF. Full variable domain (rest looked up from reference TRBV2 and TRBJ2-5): EPEVTQTPSHQVTQMGQEVILRCVPISNHLYFYWYRQILGQKVEFLVSFYNNEISEKSEIFDDQFSVERPDGSNFTLKIRSTKLEDSAMYFCASSLTAGGRETQYFGPGTRLLVL.

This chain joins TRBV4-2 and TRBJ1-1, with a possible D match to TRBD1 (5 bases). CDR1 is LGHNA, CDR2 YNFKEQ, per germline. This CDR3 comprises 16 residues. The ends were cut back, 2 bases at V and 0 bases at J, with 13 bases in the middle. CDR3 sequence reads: CASSQQGGTLNTEAFF. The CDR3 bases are TGTGCCAGCAGCCAACAAGGAGGGACTCTGAACACTGAAGCTTTCTTT.

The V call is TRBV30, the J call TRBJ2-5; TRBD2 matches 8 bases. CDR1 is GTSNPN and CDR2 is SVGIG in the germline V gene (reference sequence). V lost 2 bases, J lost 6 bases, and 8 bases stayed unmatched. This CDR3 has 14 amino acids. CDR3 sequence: CAWSLRGGPKTQYF. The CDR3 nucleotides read TGTGCCTGGAGTCTTCGGGGGGGCCCAAAGACCCAGTACTTC.

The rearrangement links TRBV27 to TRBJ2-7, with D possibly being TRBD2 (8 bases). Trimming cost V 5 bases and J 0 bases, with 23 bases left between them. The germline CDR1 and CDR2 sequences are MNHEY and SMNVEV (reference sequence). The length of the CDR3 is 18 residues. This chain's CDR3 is CASSPLSRGGTSSYEQYF. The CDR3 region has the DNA TGTGCCAGCAGTCCTCTCTCCAGGGGGGGGACTAGCTCCTACGAGCAGTACTTC.

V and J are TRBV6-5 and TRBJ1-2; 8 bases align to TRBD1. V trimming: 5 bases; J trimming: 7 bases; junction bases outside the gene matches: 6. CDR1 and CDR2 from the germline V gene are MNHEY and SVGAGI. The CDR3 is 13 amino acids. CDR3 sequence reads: CASSLQGARGYTF. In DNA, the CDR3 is TGTGCCAGCAGTCTCCAGGGGGCGCGTGGCTACACCTTC.

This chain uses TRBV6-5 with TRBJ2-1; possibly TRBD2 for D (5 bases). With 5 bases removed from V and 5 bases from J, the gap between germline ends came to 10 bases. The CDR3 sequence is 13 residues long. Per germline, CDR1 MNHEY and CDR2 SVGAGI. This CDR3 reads CASSNGLHNEQFF. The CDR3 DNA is TGTGCCAGCAGTAACGGACTCCACAATGAGCAGTTCTTC.

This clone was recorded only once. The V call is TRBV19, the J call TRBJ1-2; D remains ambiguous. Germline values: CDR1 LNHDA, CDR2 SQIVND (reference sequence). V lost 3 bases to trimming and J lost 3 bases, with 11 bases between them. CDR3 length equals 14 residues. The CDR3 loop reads CASSMDRGYYGYTF. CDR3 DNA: TGTGCCAGTAGTATGGACCGGGGTTACTATGGCTACACCTTC.

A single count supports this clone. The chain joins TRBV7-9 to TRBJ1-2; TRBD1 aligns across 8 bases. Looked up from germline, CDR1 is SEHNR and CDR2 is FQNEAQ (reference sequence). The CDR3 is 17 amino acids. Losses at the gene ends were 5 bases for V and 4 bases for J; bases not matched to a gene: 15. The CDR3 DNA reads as TGTGCCAGCAGCCTGGAATTTGGACAGGGCTCTGGCTATGGCTACACCTTC. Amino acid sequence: CASSLEFGQGSGYGYTF.

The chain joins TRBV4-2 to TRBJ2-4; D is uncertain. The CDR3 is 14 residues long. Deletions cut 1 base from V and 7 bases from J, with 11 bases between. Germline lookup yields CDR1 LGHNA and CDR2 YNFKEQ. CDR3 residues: CASSQGSSGNIQYF. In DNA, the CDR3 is TGTGCCAGCAGCCAAGGCTCATCCGGGAACATTCAGTACTTC.

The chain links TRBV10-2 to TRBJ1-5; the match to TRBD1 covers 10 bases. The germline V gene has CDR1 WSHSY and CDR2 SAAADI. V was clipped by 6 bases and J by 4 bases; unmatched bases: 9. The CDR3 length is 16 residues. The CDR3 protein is CASSQEGQGLNQPQHF. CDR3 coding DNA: TGCGCCAGCAGCCAGGAGGGACAGGGGCTTAATCAGCCCCAGCATTTT.

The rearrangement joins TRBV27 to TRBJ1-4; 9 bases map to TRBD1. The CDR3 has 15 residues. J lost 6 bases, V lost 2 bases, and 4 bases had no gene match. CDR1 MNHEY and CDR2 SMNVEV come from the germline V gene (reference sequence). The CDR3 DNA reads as TGTGCCAGCAGTTTACAGGGACAGGGTTATGAAAAACTGTTTTTT. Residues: CASSLQGQGYEKLFF.

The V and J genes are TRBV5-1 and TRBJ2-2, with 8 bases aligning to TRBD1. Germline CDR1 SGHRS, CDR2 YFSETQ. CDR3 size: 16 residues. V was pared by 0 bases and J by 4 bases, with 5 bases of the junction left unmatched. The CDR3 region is CASSLAGQGATGELFF. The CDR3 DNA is TGCGCCAGCAGCTTGGCGGGCCAGGGGGCCACCGGGGAGCTGTTTTTT. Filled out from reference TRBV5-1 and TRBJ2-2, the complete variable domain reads KAGVTQTPRYLIKTRGQQVTLSCSPISGHRSVSWYQQTPGQGLQFLFEYFSETQRNKGNFPGRFSGRQFSNSRSEMNVSTLELGDSALYLCASSLAGQGATGELFFGEGSRLTVL.

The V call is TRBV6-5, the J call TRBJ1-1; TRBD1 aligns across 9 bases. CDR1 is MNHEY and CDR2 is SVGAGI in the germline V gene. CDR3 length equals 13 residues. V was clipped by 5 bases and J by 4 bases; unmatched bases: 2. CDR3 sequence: CASSKTGGTEAFF. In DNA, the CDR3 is TGTGCCAGCAGTAAGACAGGGGGCACTGAAGCTTTCTTT.

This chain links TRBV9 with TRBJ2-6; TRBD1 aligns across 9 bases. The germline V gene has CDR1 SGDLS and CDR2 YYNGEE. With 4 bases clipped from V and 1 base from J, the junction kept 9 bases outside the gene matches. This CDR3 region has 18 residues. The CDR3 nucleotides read TGTGCCAGCAGCCCCGGGACAGGGTTATCATCTGGGGCCAACGTCCTGACTTTC. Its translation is CASSPGTGLSSGANVLTF.

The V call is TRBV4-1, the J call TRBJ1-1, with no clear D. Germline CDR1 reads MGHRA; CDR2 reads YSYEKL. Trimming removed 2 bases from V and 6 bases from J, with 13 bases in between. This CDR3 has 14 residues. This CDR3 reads CASSQPSLIAEAFF. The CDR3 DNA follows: TGCGCCAGCAGCCAACCCTCTCTAATCGCTGAAGCTTTCTTT.

CDR3 DNA sequence: TGTGCCAGCAGCCCACGACAGGGTTCTGAGCAGTACTTC. It codes for CASSPRQGSEQYF. The chain joins TRBV9 to TRBJ2-7, with 7 bases aligning to TRBD1. V shed 4 bases, J shed 7 bases, and the junction held 8 bases outside the gene matches. Germline V gene data show CDR1 as SGDLS and CDR2 as YYNGEE. The CDR3 covers 13 residues.

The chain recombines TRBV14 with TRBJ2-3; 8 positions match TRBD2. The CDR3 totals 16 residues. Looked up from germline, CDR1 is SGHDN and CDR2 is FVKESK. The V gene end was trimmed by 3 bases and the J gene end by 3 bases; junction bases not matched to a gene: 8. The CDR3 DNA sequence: TGTGCCAGCAGCCAGATTCGGGGGGGCCCTACAGATACGCAGTATTTT. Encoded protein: CASSQIRGGPTDTQYF. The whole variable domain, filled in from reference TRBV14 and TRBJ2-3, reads EAGVTQFPSHSVIEKGQTVTLRCDPISGHDNLYWYRRVMGKEIKFLLHFVKESKQDESGMPNNRFLAERTGGTYSTLKVQPAELEDSGVYFCASSQIRGGPTDTQYFGPGTRLTVL.

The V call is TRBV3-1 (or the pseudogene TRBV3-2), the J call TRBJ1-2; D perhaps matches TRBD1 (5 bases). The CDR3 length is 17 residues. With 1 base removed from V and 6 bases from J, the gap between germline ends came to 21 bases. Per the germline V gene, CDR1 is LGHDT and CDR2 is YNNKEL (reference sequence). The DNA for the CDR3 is TGTGCCAGCAGCCAAGGGGGGGTAGGCAAGAGGGGTAATGGCTACACCTTC. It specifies CASSQGGVGKRGNGYTF.

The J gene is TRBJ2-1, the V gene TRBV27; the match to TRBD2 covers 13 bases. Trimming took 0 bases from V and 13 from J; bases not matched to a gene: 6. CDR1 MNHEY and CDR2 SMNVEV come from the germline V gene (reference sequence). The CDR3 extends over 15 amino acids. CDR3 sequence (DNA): TGTGCCAGCAGTTTATCGGGACTAGCGGGGACACCTCAGTTCTTC. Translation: CASSLSGLAGTPQFF.

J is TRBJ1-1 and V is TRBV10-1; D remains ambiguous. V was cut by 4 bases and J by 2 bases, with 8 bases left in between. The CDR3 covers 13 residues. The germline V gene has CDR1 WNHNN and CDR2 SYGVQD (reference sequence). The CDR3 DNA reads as TGCGCCAGCAGTGTTGAGGTAAACACTGAAGCTTTCTTT. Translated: CASSVEVNTEAFF.

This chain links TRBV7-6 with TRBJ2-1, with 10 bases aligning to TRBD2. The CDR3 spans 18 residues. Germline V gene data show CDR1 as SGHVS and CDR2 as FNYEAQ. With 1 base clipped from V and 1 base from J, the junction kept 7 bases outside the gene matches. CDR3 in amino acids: CASSLEASGGLSYNEQFF. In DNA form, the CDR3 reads TGTGCCAGCAGCTTAGAAGCTAGCGGGGGCCTATCCTACAATGAGCAGTTCTTC.

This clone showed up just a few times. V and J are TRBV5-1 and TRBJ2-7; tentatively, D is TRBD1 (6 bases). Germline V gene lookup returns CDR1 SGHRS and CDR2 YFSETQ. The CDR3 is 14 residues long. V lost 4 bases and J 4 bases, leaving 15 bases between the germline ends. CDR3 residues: CASSPEGVRYEQYF. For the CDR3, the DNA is TGCGCCAGCAGCCCTGAGGGGGTTAGGTACGAGCAGTACTTC.

CDR3 protein: CASSWSSGQETQYF. CDR3 bases: TGTGCCAGCAGTTGGTCTAGCGGACAAGAGACCCAGTACTTC. V is TRBV6-5 and J is TRBJ2-5; 7 nucleotides agree with TRBD2. The CDR3 totals 14 residues. J was trimmed by 2 bases and V by 4 bases; bases with no gene match: 4. Germline values: CDR1 MNHEY, CDR2 SVGAGI.

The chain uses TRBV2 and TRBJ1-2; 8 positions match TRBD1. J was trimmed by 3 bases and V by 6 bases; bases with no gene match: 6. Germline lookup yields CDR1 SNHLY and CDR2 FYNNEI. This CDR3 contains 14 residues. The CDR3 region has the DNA TGTGCCAGCAGAGACCTGGACAGGGACTATGGCTACACCTTC. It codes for CASRDLDRDYGYTF.

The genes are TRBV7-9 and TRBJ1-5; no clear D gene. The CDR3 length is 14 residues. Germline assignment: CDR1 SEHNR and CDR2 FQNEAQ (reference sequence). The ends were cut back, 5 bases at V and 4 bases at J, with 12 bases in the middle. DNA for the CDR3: TGTGCCAGCAGCCGGGCTGGAGGTAATCAGCCCCAGCATTTT. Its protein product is CASSRAGGNQPQHF.